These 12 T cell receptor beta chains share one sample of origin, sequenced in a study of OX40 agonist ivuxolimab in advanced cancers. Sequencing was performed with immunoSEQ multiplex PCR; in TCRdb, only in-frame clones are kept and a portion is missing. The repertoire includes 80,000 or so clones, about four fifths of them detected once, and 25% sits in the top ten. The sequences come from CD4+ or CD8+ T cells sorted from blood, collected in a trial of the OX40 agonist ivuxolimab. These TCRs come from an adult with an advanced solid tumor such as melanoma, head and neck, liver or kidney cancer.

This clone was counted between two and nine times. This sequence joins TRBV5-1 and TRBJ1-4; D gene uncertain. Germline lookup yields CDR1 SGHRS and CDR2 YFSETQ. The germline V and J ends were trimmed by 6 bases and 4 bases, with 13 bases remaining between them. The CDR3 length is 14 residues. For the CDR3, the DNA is TGCGCCAGCAACCTTGACCCGGGTAATGAAAAACTGTTTTTT. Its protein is CASNLDPGNEKLFF.

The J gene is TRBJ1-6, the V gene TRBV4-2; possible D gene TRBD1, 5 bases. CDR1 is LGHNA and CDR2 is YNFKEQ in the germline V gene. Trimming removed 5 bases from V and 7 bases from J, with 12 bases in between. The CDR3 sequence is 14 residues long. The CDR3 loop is CASSFDSGNSPLHF. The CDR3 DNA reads TGTGCCAGCAGCTTCGACAGCGGGAATTCACCCCTCCACTTT.

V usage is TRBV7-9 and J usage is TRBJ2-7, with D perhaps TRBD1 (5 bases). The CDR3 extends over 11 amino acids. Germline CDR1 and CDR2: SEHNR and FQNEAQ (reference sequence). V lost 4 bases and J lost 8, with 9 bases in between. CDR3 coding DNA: TGTGCCAGCAGCTCAGACAGCCAGCAGTACTTC. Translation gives CASSSDSQQYF.

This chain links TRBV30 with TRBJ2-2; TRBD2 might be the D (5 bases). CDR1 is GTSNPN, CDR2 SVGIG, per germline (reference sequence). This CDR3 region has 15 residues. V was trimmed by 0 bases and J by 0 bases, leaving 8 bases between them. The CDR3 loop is CAWSVSGSNTGELFF. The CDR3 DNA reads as TGTGCCTGGAGTGTAAGCGGATCGAACACCGGGGAGCTGTTTTTT.

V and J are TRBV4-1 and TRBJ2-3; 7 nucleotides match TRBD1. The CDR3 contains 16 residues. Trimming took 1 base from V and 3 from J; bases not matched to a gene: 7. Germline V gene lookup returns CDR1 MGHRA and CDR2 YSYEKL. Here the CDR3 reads CASSQAPGQYTDTQYF. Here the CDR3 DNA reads TGCGCCAGCAGCCAAGCTCCGGGACAGTATACAGATACGCAGTATTTT.

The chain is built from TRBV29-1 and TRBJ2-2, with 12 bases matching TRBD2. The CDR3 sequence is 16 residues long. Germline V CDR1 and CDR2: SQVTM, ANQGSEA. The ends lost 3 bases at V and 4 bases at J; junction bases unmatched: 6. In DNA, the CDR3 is TGCAGCGTTGACATGACGGGACTAGCGGGCACCGGGGAGCTGTTTTTT. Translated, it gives CSVDMTGLAGTGELFF.

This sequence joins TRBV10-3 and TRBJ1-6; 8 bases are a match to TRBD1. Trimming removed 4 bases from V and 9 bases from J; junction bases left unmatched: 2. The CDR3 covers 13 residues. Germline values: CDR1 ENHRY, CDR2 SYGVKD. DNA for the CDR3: TGTGCCATCAGTGGGGGACAGGTTTCACCCCTCCACTTT. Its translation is CAISGGQVSPLHF.

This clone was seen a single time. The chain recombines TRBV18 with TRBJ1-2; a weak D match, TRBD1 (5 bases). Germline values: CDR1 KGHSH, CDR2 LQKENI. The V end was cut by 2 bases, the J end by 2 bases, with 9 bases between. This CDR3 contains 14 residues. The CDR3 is CASSPVGQNYGYTF. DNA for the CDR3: TGTGCCAGCTCACCAGTCGGACAAAACTATGGCTACACCTTC.

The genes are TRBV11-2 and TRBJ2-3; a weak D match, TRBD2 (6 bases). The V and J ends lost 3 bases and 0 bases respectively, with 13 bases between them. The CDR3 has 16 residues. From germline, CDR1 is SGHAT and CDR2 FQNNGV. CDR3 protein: CASSFVAGSSTDTQYF. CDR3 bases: TGTGCCAGCAGCTTTGTCGCGGGATCTAGCACAGATACGCAGTATTTT.

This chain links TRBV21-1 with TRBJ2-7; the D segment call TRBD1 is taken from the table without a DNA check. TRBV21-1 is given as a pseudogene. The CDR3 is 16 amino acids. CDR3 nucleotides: TGTGCCAGCAGCAAAGCCGCCGGGACAGCCCCAGAGGAGCAGTACTTC. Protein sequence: CASSKAAGTAPEEQYF.

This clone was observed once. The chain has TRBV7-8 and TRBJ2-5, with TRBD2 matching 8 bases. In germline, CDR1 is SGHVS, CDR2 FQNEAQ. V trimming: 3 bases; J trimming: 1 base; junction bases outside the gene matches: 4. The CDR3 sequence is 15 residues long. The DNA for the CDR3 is TGTGCCAGCAGCTTCTACACTAGCGGCCAAGAGACCCAGTACTTC. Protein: CASSFYTSGQETQYF.

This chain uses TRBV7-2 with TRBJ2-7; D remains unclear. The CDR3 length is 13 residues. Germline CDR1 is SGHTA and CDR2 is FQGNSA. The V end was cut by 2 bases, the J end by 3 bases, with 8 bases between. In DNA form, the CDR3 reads TGTGCCAGCAGCTTAAGGCGAGACTACGAGCAGTACTTC. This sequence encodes CASSLRRDYEQYF.